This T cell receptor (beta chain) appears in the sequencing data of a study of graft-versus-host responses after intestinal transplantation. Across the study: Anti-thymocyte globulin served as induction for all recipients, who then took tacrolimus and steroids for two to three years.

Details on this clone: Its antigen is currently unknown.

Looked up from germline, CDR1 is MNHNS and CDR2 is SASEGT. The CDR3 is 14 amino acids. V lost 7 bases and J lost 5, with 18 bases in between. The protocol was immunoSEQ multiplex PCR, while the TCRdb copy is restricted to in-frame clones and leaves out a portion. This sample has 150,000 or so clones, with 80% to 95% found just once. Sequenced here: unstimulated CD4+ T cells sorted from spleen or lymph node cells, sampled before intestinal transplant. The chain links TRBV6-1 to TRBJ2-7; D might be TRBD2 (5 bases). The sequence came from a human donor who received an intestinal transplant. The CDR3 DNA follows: TGTGCCAGCAACCCCACGGGGAATCCTCACGAGCAGTACTTC. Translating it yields CASNPTGNPHEQYF.